This T cell receptor beta chain was retrieved from a study of blood T cells in healthy people across ages. Combining a sample-barcoded 5' primer with a J-beta primer mix, a second PCR ran for about 6 to 11 cycles. Each CDR3 protein gets one entry after TCRdb re-called the 5' RACE reads with MiXCR. The profile shows fewer than 700,000 distinct CDR3 sequences, roughly 48% of them singletons. This clonotype came up many times. Its target is not known. The study's findings and limits: While age rose, TCR beta diversity per million T cells dropped in a roughly linear way.

This CDR3 has 13 residues. Trimming stripped 2 bases from V and 2 bases from J, with 7 bases between. Germline values: CDR1 SGDLS, CDR2 YYNGEE. The sample comprised blood. The chain couples TRBV9 to TRBJ2-5; D possibly corresponds to TRBD2 (6 bases). The sequence derives from a man older than 75 in good health. The CDR3 spells CASSVGGQETQYF. The CDR3 DNA follows: TGTGCCAGCAGCGTGGGAGGTCAAGAGACCCAGTACTTC. Filled out from reference TRBV9 and TRBJ2-5, the complete variable domain reads DSGVTQTPKHLITATGQRVTLRCSPRSGDLSVYWYQQSLDQGLQFLIQYYNGEERAKGNILERFSAQQFPDLHSELNLSSLELGDSALYFCASSVGGQETQYFGPGTRLLVL.